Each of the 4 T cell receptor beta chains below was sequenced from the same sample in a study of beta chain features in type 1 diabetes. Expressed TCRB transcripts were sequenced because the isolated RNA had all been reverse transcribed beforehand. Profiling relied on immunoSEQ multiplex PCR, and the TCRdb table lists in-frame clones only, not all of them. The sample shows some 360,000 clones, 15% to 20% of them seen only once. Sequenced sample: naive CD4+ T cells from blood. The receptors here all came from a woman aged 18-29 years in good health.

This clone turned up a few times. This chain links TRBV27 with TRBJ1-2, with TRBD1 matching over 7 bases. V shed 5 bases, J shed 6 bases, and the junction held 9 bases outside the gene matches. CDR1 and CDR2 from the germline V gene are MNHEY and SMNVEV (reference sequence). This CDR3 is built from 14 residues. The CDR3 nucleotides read TGTGCCAGCAGTCCCAGGACAGGAGCGAATGGCTACACCTTC. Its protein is CASSPRTGANGYTF.

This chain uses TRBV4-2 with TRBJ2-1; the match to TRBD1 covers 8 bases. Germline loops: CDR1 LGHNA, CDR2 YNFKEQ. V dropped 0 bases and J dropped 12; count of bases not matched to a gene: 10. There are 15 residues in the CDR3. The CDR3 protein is CASSQEAFTGGGQFF. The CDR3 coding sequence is TGTGCCAGCAGCCAAGAAGCTTTTACAGGGGGTGGGCAGTTCTTC.

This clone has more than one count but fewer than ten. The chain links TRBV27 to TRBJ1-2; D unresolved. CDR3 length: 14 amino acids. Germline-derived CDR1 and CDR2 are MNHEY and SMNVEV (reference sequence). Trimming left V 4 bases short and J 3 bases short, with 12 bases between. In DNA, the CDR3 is TGTGCCAGCAGTTCCCTGACATCCCACTATGGCTACACCTTC. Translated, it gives CASSSLTSHYGYTF.

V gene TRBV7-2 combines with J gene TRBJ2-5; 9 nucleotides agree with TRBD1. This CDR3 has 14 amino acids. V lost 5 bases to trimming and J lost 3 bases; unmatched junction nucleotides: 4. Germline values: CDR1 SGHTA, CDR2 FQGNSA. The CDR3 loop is CASSPGTGKETQYF. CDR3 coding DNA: TGTGCCAGCAGCCCAGGGACAGGGAAAGAGACCCAGTACTTC.